The clone carrying this T cell receptor beta chain was seen a few times. Its antigen is currently unknown. PCR used 60 Vbeta primers and 13 Jbeta primers. The table came from immunoSEQ multiplex PCR; TCRdb's copy has only in-frame clones and leaves some out. The repertoire holds almost 200,000 clones, with around 78% as singletons. At the time of sampling, donors were nominally healthy, though unrecorded immune exposures were likely. The source of the sample is a study of cytomegalovirus exposure and HLA in healthy donors. Study context: Unique TCRs numbering approximately 80 million, obtained from HLA-typed donors, made up an early data release. Study-level results: A few chains linked to CMV were shown in vitro to be specific for CMV antigens.

CDR3 size: 16 residues. Trimming at V came to 1 base and at J to 7 bases, leaving 6 bases not matched to a gene. Germline lookup yields CDR1 SGHVS and CDR2 FNYEAQ. The chain is built from TRBV7-6 and TRBJ2-1; 11 bases agree with TRBD1. Sequencing used PBMCs. The sequence derives from a man aged 30-40 years in good health and CMV-seronegative. CDR3 protein: CASSLVSGQGANEQFF. CDR3 bases: TGTGCCAGCAGCTTAGTTTCTGGACAGGGGGCAAATGAGCAGTTCTTC.